This TCR beta chain was found in a study of OX40 agonist ivuxolimab in advanced cancers. Study background: Dose-escalation patients' cancers were hepatocellular carcinoma, melanoma, renal cell or head and neck cancer. Averaging about 60 years in age, with a range of roughly 23 to 85, the cohort was approximately 87% male. Study-wide findings and caveats: The average count of expanded clones was higher among CD8+ T cells than among CD4+. Clonal expansion among partial responders at 0.1-3.0 mg/kg ranked near the lowest.

Profiling relied on immunoSEQ multiplex PCR, and the TCRdb table lists in-frame clones only, not all of them. This sample carries more than 25,000 clones, around 83% of them seen once, and the ten largest clones take about 19%. Worth noting for this clone: Its antigen is unidentified.

Source: CD4+ or CD8+ T cells sorted from blood, taken in a trial of the OX40 agonist ivuxolimab. This clonotype was obtained from an adult with an advanced solid tumor such as melanoma, head and neck, liver or kidney cancer.

CDR3 sequence (DNA): TGTGCCAGCAGTGTCACAGGCCCCGGGGAGCTGTTTTTT. Its translation is CASSVTGPGELFF. This rearrangement joins TRBV27 to TRBJ2-2; the D gene is possibly TRBD1 (5 bases). V was cut by 5 bases and J by 6 bases, with 10 bases left in between. CDR3 length equals 13 residues. From germline, CDR1 is MNHEY and CDR2 SMNVEV (reference sequence).